This T cell receptor beta chain was identified in a study of T cells in Graves' hyperthyroidism and ophthalmopathy. Study summary: Peripheral blood sampling occurred at initial diagnosis, before any treatment. Broader study findings: Prediction of ophthalmopathy progression came a median approximately 7 months pre-onset.

Amplification of TCR beta CDR3 regions used RNA as the template. HTBI primers drove first-round RT-PCR of the TCR CDR3. TCRdb recomputed calls from the multiplex PCR reads with MiXCR, one row per CDR3 protein. Among approximately 300,000 distinct CDR3 sequences listed, 15% to 20% were seen once. This clonotype was counted at least ten times. Its antigen is as yet unknown. This CDR3 region has 16 residues. The V end was cut by 5 bases, the J end by 5 bases, with 21 bases between. The germline gives CDR1 MNHNS, CDR2 SASEGT. Exclusions: uncontrolled infection, other autoimmune disease, pregnancy, lactation. Cells are PBMCs isolated from 10 ml of fresh blood.

The sample was blood. The clonotype comes from a woman aged 60-75 years with Graves' ophthalmopathy. This chain joins TRBV6-1 and TRBJ1-1; TRBD1 might be the D (6 bases). CDR3 loop: CASSRRLGGRGTEAFF. The CDR3 DNA reads TGTGCCAGCAGTAGGAGACTGGGGGGGCGAGGAACTGAAGCTTTCTTT.